The sequence of this TCR beta chain was determined in a study of tumor and adjacent non-tumor tissue in lung cancer. Study-wide background: The patients, 10 to 11 men and about 5 women, were about 31 to 76 with stage I to III disease. Study results and limitations: In normal lung, the top 100 clones were significantly more dominant than in tumor. Patients with more diverse tumor TCRs had worse survival. Tumor tissue had significantly higher TCR diversity than normal lung.

From germline, CDR1 is MDHEN and CDR2 SYDVKM. The CDR3 is made up of 15 amino acids. V dropped 5 bases and J dropped 7; count of bases not matched to a gene: 11. Of note for this clonotype: Its antigen is not identified.

RNA was extracted from bulk tissue without any cell sorting. TCRbeta libraries were built with three rounds of nested PCR, modified from ARM-PCR. TCRdb reanalysed the multiplex PCR reads using MiXCR and keeps one entry per CDR3 protein. This sample has about 90,000 distinct CDR3 sequences, with around 57% found just once. The rearrangement joins TRBV28 to TRBJ1-5, with 7 bases fitting TRBD1. Input material: lung tumor tissue. The source is a man aged 70 or older with non-small cell lung cancer. The CDR3 loop reads CASSPEGASPQPQHF. The CDR3, as DNA: TGTGCCAGCAGTCCGGAGGGGGCATCCCCCCAGCCCCAGCATTTT.